This entry lists 7 T cell receptor beta chains sequenced from one sample in a study of control samples from healthy donors and cancer patients. Data came from immunoSEQ multiplex PCR; TCRdb stores just in-frame clones and leaves some out. The sample holds about 58,000 clones; 87% are singletons and the top ten take approximately 12%. Material for sequencing was PBMCs. The source of these receptors is a woman aged 55-70 years with lung cancer.

The V call is TRBV5-1, the J call TRBJ2-1, with 14 bases that match TRBD2. The V gene's germline CDR1 is SGHRS and CDR2 YFSETQ. This CDR3 region has 20 residues. Unmatched junction bases numbered 14, after V lost 0 bases and J lost 6 bases. The CDR3 region has the DNA TGCGCCAGCAGCTTGGTATCGTCGGGGACTAGCGGGAGAGACCCCAATGAGCAGTTCTTC. Translating gives CASSLVSSGTSGRDPNEQFF.

The rearrangement uses TRBV4-2 and TRBJ1-1; D uncertain. Trimming pared 8 bases from V and 1 base from J, leaving 11 bases between. CDR3 length equals 13 residues. Germline CDR1 and CDR2: LGHNA and YNFKEQ. In DNA form, the CDR3 reads TGTGCCAGCGCGACGGTGCGGAACACTGAAGCTTTCTTT. Its translation is CASATVRNTEAFF.

This chain joins TRBV24-1 and TRBJ2-7; D remains ambiguous. With 5 bases removed from V and 5 bases from J, the gap between germline ends came to 6 bases. Looked up from germline, CDR1 is KGHDR and CDR2 is SFDVKD. The CDR3 loop spans 11 amino acids. The CDR3 here is CATSAEDEQYF. The CDR3 DNA reads as TGTGCCACCAGTGCGGAAGACGAGCAGTACTTC.

V is TRBV3-1 (or the pseudogene TRBV3-2) and J is TRBJ1-3; TRBD1 matches at 7 bases. The ends lost 3 bases at V and 0 bases at J; junction bases unmatched: 2. The germline V gene has CDR1 LGHDT and CDR2 YNNKEL (reference sequence). The CDR3 spans 15 residues. Written as DNA, the CDR3 is TGTGCCAGCAGCCATGGACAGGCCTCTGGAAACACCATATATTTT. It codes for CASSHGQASGNTIYF.

This chain's CDR3 is CAGEERGEQFF. CDR3 in DNA: TGTGCCGGGGAGGAGCGGGGTGAGCAGTTCTTC. The chain links TRBV9 to TRBJ2-1, with TRBD2 matching 7 bases. The germline V gene has CDR1 SGDLS and CDR2 YYNGEE. The CDR3 has 11 amino acids. Germline trimming cut 10 bases from V and 9 bases from J; bases unmatched to any gene: 7.

The rearrangement joins TRBV28 to TRBJ1-1; 9 positions match TRBD1. Per the germline V gene, CDR1 is MDHEN and CDR2 is SYDVKM. The CDR3 runs to 15 residues. V shed 4 bases and J 1 base; nucleotides not matched to a gene: 4. The CDR3 is CASSSTGGGNTEAFF. For the CDR3, the DNA is TGTGCCAGCAGTTCGACAGGGGGTGGGAACACTGAAGCTTTCTTT.

The chain combines TRBV10-3 with TRBJ2-7, with TRBD1 identical over 8 bases. V lost 8 bases and J lost 4; bases outside the gene matches: 7. The CDR3 has 13 residues. From germline, CDR1 is ENHRY and CDR2 SYGVKD. CDR3 nucleotides: TGTGCCATCGGAAAGGACAGGGAATACGAGCAGTACTTC. This encodes CAIGKDREYEQYF.